Listed here is a single T cell receptor (beta chain). Original processing notes: Counts of nucleated cells, estimated from reference gene primer amplification, were obtained. Assay: immunoSEQ multiplex PCR; the TCRdb copy retains only in-frame clones and omits some. V and J calls and clone size are given by that table; D and trimming were obtained from the DNA. Of roughly 150,000 clones listed, around 81% were seen once; the top ten hold 11%. The data are from a study of blood T cell repertoires in COVID-19. Background on the study: Donors in the United States, Italy and Spain gave samples during acute or convalescent COVID-19. Sample material is recorded as cDNA or gDNA derived from T cells, B-cell-depleted T cells, or PBMCs.

The V end lost 3 bases, the J end lost 3 bases, and 6 bases lay between the germline ends. CDR1 is DFQATT and CDR2 is SNEGSKA in the germline V gene (reference sequence). CDR3 length: 12 residues. The V gene is TRBV20-1, the J gene TRBJ1-3; D uncertain. The receptor comes from a man aged 70-80 years with active or convalescent COVID-19. Sequencing was performed on peripheral blood. CDR3 amino acids: CSASNSGNTIYF. CDR3 nucleotides: TGCAGTGCTAGTAACAGTGGAAACACCATATATTTT.